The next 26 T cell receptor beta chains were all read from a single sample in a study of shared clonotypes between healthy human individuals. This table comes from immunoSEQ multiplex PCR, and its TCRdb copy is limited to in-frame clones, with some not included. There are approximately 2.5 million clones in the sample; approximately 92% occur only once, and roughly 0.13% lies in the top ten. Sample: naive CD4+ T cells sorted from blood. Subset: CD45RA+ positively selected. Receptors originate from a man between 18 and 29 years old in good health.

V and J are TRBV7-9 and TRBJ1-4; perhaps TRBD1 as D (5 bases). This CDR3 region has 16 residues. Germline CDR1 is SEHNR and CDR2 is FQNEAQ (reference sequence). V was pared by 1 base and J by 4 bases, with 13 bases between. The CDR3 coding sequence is TGTGCCAGCAGCTTAGGCTTTCAGGGCCTTAATGAAAAACTGTTTTTT. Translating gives CASSLGFQGLNEKLFF.

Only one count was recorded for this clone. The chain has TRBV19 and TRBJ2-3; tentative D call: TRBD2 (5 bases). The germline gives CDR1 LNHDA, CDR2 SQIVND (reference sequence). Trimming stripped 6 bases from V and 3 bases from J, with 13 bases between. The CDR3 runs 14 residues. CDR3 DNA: TGTGCCAGTAGAGATCGAGCGGAAACAGATACGCAGTATTTT. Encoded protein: CASRDRAETDTQYF.

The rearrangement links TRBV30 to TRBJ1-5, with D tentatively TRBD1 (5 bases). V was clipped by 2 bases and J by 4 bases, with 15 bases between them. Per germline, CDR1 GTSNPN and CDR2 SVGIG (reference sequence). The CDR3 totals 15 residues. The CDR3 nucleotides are TGTGCCTGGAGTCTAGATCGCGGGGGTAATCAGCCCCAGCATTTT. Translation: CAWSLDRGGNQPQHF.

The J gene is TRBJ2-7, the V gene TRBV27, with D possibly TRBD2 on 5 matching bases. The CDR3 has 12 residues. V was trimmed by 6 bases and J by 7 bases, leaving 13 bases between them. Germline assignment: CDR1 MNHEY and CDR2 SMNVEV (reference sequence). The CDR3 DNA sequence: TGTGCCAGCAGATCACTTTTAGCGGAGCAGTACTTC. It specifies CASRSLLAEQYF.

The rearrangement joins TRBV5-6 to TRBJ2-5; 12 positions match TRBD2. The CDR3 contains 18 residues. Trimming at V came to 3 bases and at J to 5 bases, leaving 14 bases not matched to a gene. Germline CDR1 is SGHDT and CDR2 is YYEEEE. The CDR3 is CASSYLRLAGVGLETQYF. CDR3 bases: TGTGCCAGCAGCTATTTGCGACTAGCGGGGGTAGGGCTGGAGACCCAGTACTTC.

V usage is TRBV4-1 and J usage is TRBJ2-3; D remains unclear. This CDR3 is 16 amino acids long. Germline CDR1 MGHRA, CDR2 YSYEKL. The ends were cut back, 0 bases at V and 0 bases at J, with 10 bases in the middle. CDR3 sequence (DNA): TGCGCCAGCAGCCAAGATTCGTACGTCAGCACAGATACGCAGTATTTT. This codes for CASSQDSYVSTDTQYF.

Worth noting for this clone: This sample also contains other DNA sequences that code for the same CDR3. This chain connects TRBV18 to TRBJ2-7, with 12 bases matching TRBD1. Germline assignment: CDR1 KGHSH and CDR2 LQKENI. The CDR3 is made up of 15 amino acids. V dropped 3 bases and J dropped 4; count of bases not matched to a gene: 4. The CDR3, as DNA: TGTGCCAGCTCACCGCCGGGACAGGGGGCGTACGAGCAGTACTTC. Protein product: CASSPPGQGAYEQYF.

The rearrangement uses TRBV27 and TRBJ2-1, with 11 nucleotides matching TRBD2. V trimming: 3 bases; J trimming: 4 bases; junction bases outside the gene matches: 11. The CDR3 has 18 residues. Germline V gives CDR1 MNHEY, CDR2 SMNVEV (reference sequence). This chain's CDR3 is CASSFGQLAGVGYNEQFF. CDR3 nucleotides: TGTGCCAGCAGTTTCGGGCAACTAGCGGGAGTGGGATACAATGAGCAGTTCTTC.

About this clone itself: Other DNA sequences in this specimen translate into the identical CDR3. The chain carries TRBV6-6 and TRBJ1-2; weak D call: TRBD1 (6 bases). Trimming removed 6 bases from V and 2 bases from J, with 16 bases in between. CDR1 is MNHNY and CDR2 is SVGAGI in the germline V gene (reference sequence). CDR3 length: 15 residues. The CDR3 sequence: CASSYSATGNYGYTF. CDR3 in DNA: TGTGCCAGCAGCTATTCTGCCACAGGGAACTATGGCTACACCTTC.

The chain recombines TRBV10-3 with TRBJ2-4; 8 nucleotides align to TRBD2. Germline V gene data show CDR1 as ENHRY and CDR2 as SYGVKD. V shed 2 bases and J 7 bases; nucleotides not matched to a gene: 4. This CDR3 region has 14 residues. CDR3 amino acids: CAISETGGGNIQYF. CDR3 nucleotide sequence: TGTGCCATCAGTGAGACGGGAGGGGGGAACATTCAGTACTTC.

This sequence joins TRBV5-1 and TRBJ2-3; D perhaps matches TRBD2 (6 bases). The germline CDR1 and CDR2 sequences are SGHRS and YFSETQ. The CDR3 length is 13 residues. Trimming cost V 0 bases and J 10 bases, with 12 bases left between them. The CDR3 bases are TGCGCCAGCAGCTTGGCGGGGGAGAATGCGCAGTATTTT. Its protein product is CASSLAGENAQYF.

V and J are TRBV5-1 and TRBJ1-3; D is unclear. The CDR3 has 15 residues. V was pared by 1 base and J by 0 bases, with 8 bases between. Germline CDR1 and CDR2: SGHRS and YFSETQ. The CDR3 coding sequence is TGCGCCAGCAGCTTGACACCCGGCTCTGGAAACACCATATATTTT. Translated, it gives CASSLTPGSGNTIYF.

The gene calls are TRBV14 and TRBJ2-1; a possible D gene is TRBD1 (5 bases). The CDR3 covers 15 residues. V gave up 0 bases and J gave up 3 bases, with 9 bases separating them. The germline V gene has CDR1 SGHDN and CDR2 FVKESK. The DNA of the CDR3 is TGTGCCAGCAGCCAAGATTCAGGGAACTACAATGAGCAGTTCTTC. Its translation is CASSQDSGNYNEQFF.

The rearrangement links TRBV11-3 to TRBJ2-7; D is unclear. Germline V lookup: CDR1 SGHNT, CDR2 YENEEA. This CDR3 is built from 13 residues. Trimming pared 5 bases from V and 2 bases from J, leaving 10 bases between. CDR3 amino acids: CASSPPVTYEQYF. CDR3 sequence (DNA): TGTGCCAGCAGCCCCCCCGTTACCTACGAGCAGTACTTC.

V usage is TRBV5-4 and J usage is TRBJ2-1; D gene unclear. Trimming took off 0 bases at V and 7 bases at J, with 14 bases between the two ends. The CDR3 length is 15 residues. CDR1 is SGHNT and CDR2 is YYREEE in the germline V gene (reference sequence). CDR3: CASSLGTEVYNEQFF. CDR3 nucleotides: TGTGCCAGCAGCTTGGGGACGGAAGTTTATAATGAGCAGTTCTTC. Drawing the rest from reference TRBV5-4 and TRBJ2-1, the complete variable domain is ETGVTQSPTHLIKTRGQQVTLRCSSQSGHNTVSWYQQALGQGPQFIFQYYREEENGRGNFPPRFSGLQFPNYSSELNVNALELDDSALYLCASSLGTEVYNEQFFGPGTRLTVL.

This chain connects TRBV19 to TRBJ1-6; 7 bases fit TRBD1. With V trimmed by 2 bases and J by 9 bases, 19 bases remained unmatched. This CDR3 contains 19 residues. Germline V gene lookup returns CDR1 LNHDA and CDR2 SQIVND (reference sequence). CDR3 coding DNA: TGTGCCAGTAGTATATATGGAGGAGGGGGAAGGGGGCGAATTTCACCCCTCCACTTT. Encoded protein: CASSIYGGGGRGRISPLHF.

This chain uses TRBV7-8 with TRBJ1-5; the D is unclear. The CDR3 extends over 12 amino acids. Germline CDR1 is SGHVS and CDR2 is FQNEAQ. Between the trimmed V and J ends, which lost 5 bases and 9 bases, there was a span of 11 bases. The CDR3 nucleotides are TGTGCCAGCAGCCCAGATCGGGCGCCCCAGCATTTT. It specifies CASSPDRAPQHF.

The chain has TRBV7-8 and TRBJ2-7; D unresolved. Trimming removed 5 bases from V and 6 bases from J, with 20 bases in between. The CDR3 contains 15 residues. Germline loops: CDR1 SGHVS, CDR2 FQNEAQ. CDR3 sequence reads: CASSPVRLPGGEQYF. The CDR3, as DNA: TGTGCCAGCAGCCCCGTCCGGTTGCCGGGCGGCGAGCAGTACTTC.

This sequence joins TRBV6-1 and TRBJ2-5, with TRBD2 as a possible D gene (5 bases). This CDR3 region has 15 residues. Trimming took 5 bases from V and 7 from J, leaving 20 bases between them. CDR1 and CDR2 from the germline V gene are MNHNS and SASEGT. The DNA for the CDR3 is TGTGCCAGCAGTAAAGAGGTCGCCCCGAGCGGGACCCAGTACTTC. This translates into CASSKEVAPSGTQYF.

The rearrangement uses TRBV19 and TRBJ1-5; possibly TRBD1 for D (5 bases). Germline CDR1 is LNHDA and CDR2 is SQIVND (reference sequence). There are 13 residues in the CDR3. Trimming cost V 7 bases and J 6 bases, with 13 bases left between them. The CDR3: CASTDRGVQPQHF. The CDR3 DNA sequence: TGTGCCAGTACCGATCGGGGGGTTCAGCCCCAGCATTTT. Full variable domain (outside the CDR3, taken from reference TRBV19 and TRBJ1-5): DGGITQSPKYLFRKEGQNVTLSCEQNLNHDAMYWYRQDPGQGLRLIYYSQIVNDFQKGDIAEGYSVSREKKESFPLTVTSAQKNPTAFYLCASTDRGVQPQHFGDGTRLSIL.

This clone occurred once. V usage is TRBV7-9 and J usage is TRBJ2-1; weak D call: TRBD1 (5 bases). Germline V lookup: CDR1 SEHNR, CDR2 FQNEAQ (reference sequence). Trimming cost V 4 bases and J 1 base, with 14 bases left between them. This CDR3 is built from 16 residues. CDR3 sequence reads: CASSYLIAGSYNEQFF. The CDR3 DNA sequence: TGTGCCAGCAGCTACCTCATAGCAGGGTCCTACAATGAGCAGTTCTTC.

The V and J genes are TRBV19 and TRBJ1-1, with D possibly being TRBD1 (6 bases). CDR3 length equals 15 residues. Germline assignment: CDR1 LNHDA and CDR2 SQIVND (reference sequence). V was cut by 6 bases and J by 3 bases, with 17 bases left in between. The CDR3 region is CASRRSGAVDTEAFF. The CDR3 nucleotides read TGTGCCAGTAGGAGGTCAGGGGCGGTGGACACTGAAGCTTTCTTT.

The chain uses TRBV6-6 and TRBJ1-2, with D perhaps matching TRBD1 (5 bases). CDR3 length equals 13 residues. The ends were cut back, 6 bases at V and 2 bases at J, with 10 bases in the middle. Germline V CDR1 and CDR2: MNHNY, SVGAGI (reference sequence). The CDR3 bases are TGTGCCAGCAGAAGGGACGGGAACTATGGCTACACCTTC. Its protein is CASRRDGNYGYTF.

The CDR3 region has the DNA TGTGCCATCAGTGAAGCAGACTATAATGAAAAACTGTTTTTT. As protein: CAISEADYNEKLFF. The chain combines TRBV10-3 with TRBJ1-4; D not certain. The CDR3 consists of 14 residues. Between the trimmed V and J ends, which lost 3 bases and 4 bases, there was a span of 9 bases. Looked up from germline, CDR1 is ENHRY and CDR2 is SYGVKD.

The CDR3 DNA sequence: TGCAGCGGTGGACTAGCGGGGGAAGATACGCAGTATTTT. Its translation is CSGGLAGEDTQYF. V usage is TRBV29-1 and J usage is TRBJ2-3; 13 bases agree with TRBD2. Germline V gene data show CDR1 as SQVTM and CDR2 as ANQGSEA. The trim removed 7 bases at V and 5 bases at J, leaving 3 bases unmatched. CDR3 size: 13 residues.

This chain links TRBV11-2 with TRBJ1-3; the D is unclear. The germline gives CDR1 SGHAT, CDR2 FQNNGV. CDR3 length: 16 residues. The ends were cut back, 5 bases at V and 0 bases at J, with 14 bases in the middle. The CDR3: CASSPGGFYSGNTIYF. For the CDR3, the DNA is TGTGCCAGCAGCCCGGGTGGCTTCTACTCTGGAAACACCATATATTTT.